This record looks at one T cell receptor (beta chain) sequence and its context. Its antigen is not known. MiXCR, applied by TCRdb to the 5' RACE reads, yields one record per CDR3 protein. This table holds around 480,000 distinct CDR3 sequences, around 15% found once. The germline V gene encodes CDR1 SEHNR and CDR2 FQNEAQ (reference sequence). This CDR3 comprises 15 residues. This sample stems from a study of identical twins. Regarding the study as a whole: Cross-sectional statistics underpinned the conclusions; the same donors were not followed.

The data were also submitted as part of a second study, on yellow fever vaccine responses in identical twins.

This chain uses TRBV7-9 with TRBJ2-6; D assignment may be TRBD1 or TRBD2 (5 bases each). The sequencing input was CD4+ T cells sorted from blood. This TCR was sampled from a woman aged 18-29 years in good health. The CDR3 loop reads CALGSGTPGANVLTF. Written as DNA, the CDR3 is TGTGCTTTGGGGTCAGGGACCCCTGGGGCCAACGTCCTGACTTTC.